The 14 T cell receptor beta chains in this list originate from one sample, sequenced in a study of blood T cell repertoires in COVID-19. Assay: immunoSEQ multiplex PCR; the TCRdb copy retains only in-frame clones and omits some. The table records approximately 120,000 clones, around 84% of them present only once. Material: peripheral blood. The receptors stem from a woman over 75 with active or convalescent COVID-19.

This chain uses TRBV13 with TRBJ2-7; D ambiguous. In germline, CDR1 is PRHDT, CDR2 FYEKMQ (reference sequence). The CDR3 contains 11 residues. V was shortened by 7 bases and J by 9 bases, with 13 bases between the two germline ends. CDR3 DNA sequence: TGTGCCAGCAACGCGGTAGTGGGGCAGTACTTC. Translating gives CASNAVVGQYF.

CDR3 amino acids: CASSLADRRREEKLFF. Written as DNA, the CDR3 is TGTGCCAGCAGCTTGGCCGACAGGCGAAGAGAGGAAAAACTGTTTTTT. The rearrangement uses TRBV5-5 and TRBJ1-4, with a weak D call TRBD1 (6 bases). Germline V gene data show CDR1 as SGHKS and CDR2 as YYEKEE (reference sequence). V dropped 0 bases and J dropped 8 bases, with 17 bases sitting between them. There are 16 residues in the CDR3.

The V call is TRBV19, the J call TRBJ2-3; D perhaps matches TRBD1 (6 bases). Germline V gene sequence: CDR1 LNHDA, CDR2 SQIVND (reference sequence). This CDR3 has 14 amino acids. The V end lost 7 bases, the J end lost 1 base, and 12 bases lay between the germline ends. CDR3 nucleotide sequence: TGTGCCAGTATTAGGACAGCTGGCACAGATACGCAGTATTTT. Its protein product is CASIRTAGTDTQYF.

V gene TRBV19 combines with J gene TRBJ2-2; 9 bases line up with TRBD2. Unmatched junction bases numbered 21, after V lost 11 bases and J lost 2 bases. The CDR3 has 19 amino acids. Germline CDR1 and CDR2: LNHDA and SQIVND (reference sequence). The CDR3 DNA sequence: TGTGCCCCCCTGTCGAGTTGGAGGCTAGCGGGGACTAACACCGGGGAGCTGTTTTTT. Translating gives CAPLSSWRLAGTNTGELFF.

This chain joins TRBV28 and TRBJ2-1, with D possibly TRBD2 on 6 matching bases. CDR1 and CDR2 (germline): MDHEN, SYDVKM. This CDR3 has 12 residues. V gave up 11 bases and J gave up 1 base, with 9 bases separating them. In DNA, the CDR3 is TGTGCCTTGGGACTGTCCTACAATGAGCAGTTCTTC. This encodes CALGLSYNEQFF.

V usage is TRBV12-3 or TRBV12-4 and J usage is TRBJ2-4; D unclear. The CDR3 spans 13 residues. V lost 2 bases and J lost 6, with 8 bases in between. This CDR3 reads CASSLHSRNIQYF. CDR3 coding DNA: TGTGCCAGCAGTTTACACAGTCGAAACATTCAGTACTTC.

The V gene is TRBV24-1, the J gene TRBJ2-2; D is unclear. Trimming took off 5 bases at V and 7 bases at J, with 4 bases between the two ends. The CDR3 spans 11 residues. Germline V gene sequence: CDR1 KGHDR, CDR2 SFDVKD. For the CDR3, the DNA is TGTGCCACCAGTGGAGGCGGGGAGCTGTTTTTT. Protein product: CATSGGGELFF.

The rearrangement uses TRBV12-5 and TRBJ2-2, with TRBD1 matching over 8 bases. The CDR3 runs 15 residues. J gave up 5 bases and V 1 base, and 3 bases lay outside the gene matches. CDR1 is LGHNT and CDR2 is FRNRAP in the germline V gene. In nucleotides, the CDR3 is TGTGCTAGTGGTTTGGGGCAGGGGGCTACCGGGGAGCTGTTTTTT. Translation gives CASGLGQGATGELFF.

The chain joins TRBV18 to TRBJ1-5; a possible D gene is TRBD1 (6 bases). The CDR3 runs 16 residues. CDR1 is KGHSH and CDR2 is LQKENI in the germline V gene. V lost 2 bases to trimming and J lost 2 bases, with 13 bases between them. The CDR3 region is CASSPSLQGGNQPQHF. The CDR3 DNA reads as TGTGCCAGCTCACCATCGTTACAGGGTGGCAATCAGCCCCAGCATTTT.

The chain carries TRBV6-6 and TRBJ2-5; 13 bases align to TRBD2. Germline lookup yields CDR1 MNHNY and CDR2 SVGAGI (reference sequence). This CDR3 is 16 amino acids long. V shed 6 bases, J shed 10 bases, and the junction held 14 bases outside the gene matches. This chain's CDR3 is CASSPGLAGVPQDQYF. For the CDR3, the DNA is TGTGCCAGCAGCCCCGGACTAGCGGGAGTCCCACAGGACCAGTACTTC.

This clone was found once. The gene calls are TRBV6-6 and TRBJ1-1; D is ambiguous. The V end was cut by 2 bases, the J end by 0 bases, with 7 bases between. CDR1 MNHNY and CDR2 SVGAGI come from the germline V gene (reference sequence). The CDR3 runs to 14 residues. CDR3 in amino acids: CASSYAEMNTEAFF. The CDR3 bases are TGTGCCAGCAGTTACGCAGAAATGAACACTGAAGCTTTCTTT.

This clone was counted at least ten times. The chain joins TRBV20-1 to TRBJ1-1; D not resolved. Germline CDR1 is DFQATT and CDR2 is SNEGSKA (reference sequence). Trimming removed 3 bases at V and 0 bases at J, with 11 bases between. The CDR3 has 14 amino acids. DNA for the CDR3: TGCAGTGCTAGTCCCCCTGTTATGAACACTGAAGCTTTCTTT. This codes for CSASPPVMNTEAFF.

The J gene is TRBJ2-6, the V gene TRBV24-1; 10 bases agree with TRBD1. J lost 2 bases, V lost 4 bases, and 4 bases had no gene match. The germline V gene encodes CDR1 KGHDR and CDR2 SFDVKD. The CDR3 has 17 amino acids. CDR3 in DNA: TGTGCCACCAGTGACATAGGACAGGGGGCTGGGGCCAACGTCCTGACTTTC. Amino acid sequence: CATSDIGQGAGANVLTF.

V and J are TRBV4-1 and TRBJ2-7; 10 bases agree with TRBD2. CDR3 length: 15 residues. V was clipped by 1 base and J by 4 bases; unmatched bases: 4. The germline V gene encodes CDR1 MGHRA and CDR2 YSYEKL. CDR3 sequence reads: CASSQAPSGGYEQYF. For the CDR3, the DNA is TGCGCCAGCAGCCAAGCCCCTAGCGGGGGATACGAGCAGTACTTC.